These 20 T cell receptor beta chains came from one sample sequenced in a study of CD8 T cells in Susac syndrome. Reverse transcription used about 0.45 to 1 ug RNA and random hexamers. TCRdb reprocessed the immunoSEQ multiplex PCR reads via MiXCR and lists one record per CDR3 protein. The sample has 84,000 or so distinct CDR3 sequences; roughly 96% are singletons. Sequenced sample: CD8+ T cells from PBMCs. The receptor set was obtained from a human donor with Susac syndrome.

The chain recombines TRBV29-1 with TRBJ1-1; TRBD1 might be the D (5 bases). From germline, CDR1 is SQVTM and CDR2 ANQGSEA. Trimming took 6 bases from V and 6 from J, leaving 11 bases between them. The CDR3 extends over 11 amino acids. The CDR3 loop reads CSVRDVSEAFF. The CDR3 DNA reads as TGCAGCGTCAGGGATGTCTCTGAAGCTTTCTTT.

DNA of the CDR3: TGCAGTGCTAGGGAGTATGGCAATCAGCCCCAGCATTTT. As protein: CSAREYGNQPQHF. This chain uses TRBV20-1 with TRBJ1-5, with D unclear. V was clipped by 3 bases and J by 2 bases, with 8 bases between them. Germline CDR1 DFQATT, CDR2 SNEGSKA (reference sequence). The CDR3 has 13 residues.

V usage is TRBV29-1 and J usage is TRBJ2-2; D is uncertain. The V gene lost 7 bases and the J gene lost 1 base, with 10 bases spanning the gap. CDR1 and CDR2 from the germline V gene are SQVTM and ANQGSEA. The CDR3 runs 13 residues. The CDR3 nucleotides read TGCAGCGCCAAGAGCAAGAACACCGGGGAGCTGTTTTTT. The encoded protein is CSAKSKNTGELFF.

The CDR3 nucleotides are TGCAGTGCTAGAGACCCCTCGGGGTACTACGAGCAGTACTTC. Amino acid sequence: CSARDPSGYYEQYF. The J gene is TRBJ2-7, the V gene TRBV20-1, with D perhaps matching TRBD2 (5 bases). The V gene lost 0 bases and the J gene lost 3 bases, with 12 bases spanning the gap. There are 14 residues in the CDR3. The germline gives CDR1 DFQATT, CDR2 SNEGSKA (reference sequence).

V is TRBV29-1 and J is TRBJ2-7; 8 bases match TRBD2. The CDR3 contains 13 residues. CDR1 is SQVTM, CDR2 ANQGSEA, per germline. V dropped 5 bases and J dropped 0; count of bases not matched to a gene: 3. CDR3 coding DNA: TGCAGCGTTTGGAGCGGGGGCTCCTACGAGCAGTACTTC. Translated: CSVWSGGSYEQYF.

This clonotype showed up just once. The J gene is TRBJ2-7, the V gene TRBV29-1; D not resolved. Germline assignment: CDR1 SQVTM and CDR2 ANQGSEA. V lost 3 bases and J lost 0, with 3 bases in between. CDR3 length: 11 amino acids. CDR3 residues: CSVDSSYEQYF. Written as DNA, the CDR3 is TGCAGCGTTGACAGCTCCTACGAGCAGTACTTC.

This chain uses TRBV9 with TRBJ2-2; 7 bases are a match to TRBD2. The CDR3 extends over 16 amino acids. V lost 1 base to trimming and J lost 4 bases; unmatched junction nucleotides: 7. Germline-derived CDR1 and CDR2 are SGDLS and YYNGEE. The CDR3 reads CASSVRGRYSTGELFF. CDR3 DNA: TGTGCCAGCAGCGTACGCGGGAGATACAGCACCGGGGAGCTGTTTTTT.

The J gene is TRBJ2-5, the V gene TRBV7-9; TRBD1 is a possible D gene (6 bases). This CDR3 spans 15 amino acids. V was pared by 5 bases and J by 2 bases, with 15 bases between. Germline V gives CDR1 SEHNR, CDR2 FQNEAQ (reference sequence). This CDR3 reads CASSNNRERQETQYF. DNA for the CDR3: TGTGCCAGCAGCAACAACAGGGAGAGACAAGAGACCCAGTACTTC.

This chain links TRBV4-1 with TRBJ2-7; D is possibly TRBD1 or TRBD2 (5 bases each). This CDR3 has 15 residues. Germline CDR1 is MGHRA and CDR2 is YSYEKL. V lost 3 bases, J lost 1 base, and 13 bases lay in between. The CDR3 region has the DNA TGCGCCAGCAGCCATGGCGTCGGGGCTTCCTACGAGCAGTACGTC. Its translation: CASSHGVGASYEQYV.

V is TRBV20-1 and J is TRBJ2-1; 11 bases fit TRBD2. This CDR3 region has 15 residues. The J segment lost 2 bases and the V segment lost 2 bases, leaving 2 bases of the junction unmatched. Per germline, CDR1 DFQATT and CDR2 SNEGSKA (reference sequence). The CDR3 nucleotides read TGCAGTGCTAGACCGACTAGCGGGACCTACAATGAGCAGTTCTTC. This sequence encodes CSARPTSGTYNEQFF.

This clonotype appeared a single time. The chain couples TRBV4-3 to TRBJ2-2; D gene ambiguous. This CDR3 comprises 13 residues. Per the germline V gene, CDR1 is LGHNA and CDR2 is YSLEER. V gave up 1 base and J gave up 9 bases, with 9 bases separating them. The CDR3 reads CASSQGGPRELFF. The CDR3 nucleotides read TGCGCCAGCAGCCAAGGAGGCCCCCGGGAGCTGTTTTTT.

The chain employs TRBV6-5 and TRBJ1-6; D ambiguous. V lost 5 bases, J lost 17 bases, and 16 bases lay in between. This CDR3 region has 12 residues. CDR1 MNHEY and CDR2 SVGAGI come from the germline V gene. The CDR3 nucleotides read TGTGCCAGCAGTCCTTCCGGAGACACCTTCCACTTT. This codes for CASSPSGDTFHF.

The chain joins TRBV14 to TRBJ2-5, with D perhaps matching TRBD1 (5 bases). Germline assignment: CDR1 SGHDN and CDR2 FVKESK. CDR3 size: 14 residues. The germline V and J ends were trimmed by 2 bases and 5 bases, with 12 bases remaining between them. The CDR3 DNA reads TGTGCCAGCAGCCAAACCTCAGGGTTGGAGACCCAGTACTTC. Its protein is CASSQTSGLETQYF. Looking up the rest from reference TRBV14 and TRBJ2-5 gives the full variable domain: EAGVTQFPSHSVIEKGQTVTLRCDPISGHDNLYWYRRVMGKEIKFLLHFVKESKQDESGMPNNRFLAERTGGTYSTLKVQPAELEDSGVYFCASSQTSGLETQYFGPGTRLLVL.

The table lists this clonotype with a few counts. Relative to the germline gene, one junction end is altered; a read error may explain this. The chain joins TRBV7-7 to TRBJ1-2, with D possibly TRBD1 on 6 matching bases. CDR1 and CDR2 (germline): SSHAT, FNYEAQ (reference sequence). The CDR3 runs 13 residues. CDR3 in DNA: TGTGCTAGCAGCACCCGACAGGTCTATGGCTACACCTTC. As protein: CASSTRQVYGYTF. The full variable domain, completed using reference TRBV7-7 and TRBJ1-2, is GAGVSQSPRYKVTKRGQDVTLRCDPISSHATLYWYQQALGQGPEFLTYFNYEAQPDKSGLPSDRFSAERPEGSISTLTIQRTEQRDSAMYRCASSTRQVYGYTFGSGTRLTVV.

The CDR3, as DNA: TGTGCCAGCACCTCGGGACTTTACAATGAGCAGTTCTTC. It yields the protein CASTSGLYNEQFF. The chain uses TRBV27 and TRBJ2-1; D is perhaps TRBD2 (6 bases). This CDR3 contains 13 residues. Per the germline V gene, CDR1 is MNHEY and CDR2 is SMNVEV (reference sequence). Deletions cut 7 bases from V and 4 bases from J, with 11 bases between.

The J gene is TRBJ2-1, the V gene TRBV2; D not certain. V was pared by 1 base and J by 5 bases, with 3 bases between. The CDR3 spans 12 residues. Germline CDR1 and CDR2: SNHLY and FYNNEI. The CDR3 DNA reads as TGTGCCAGCAGTGAAGAAGACAATGAGCAGTTCTTC. This gives the protein CASSEEDNEQFF.

The J gene is TRBJ2-5, the V gene TRBV19; D not resolved. The CDR3 contains 14 residues. The V gene's germline CDR1 is LNHDA and CDR2 SQIVND (reference sequence). Trimming shortened V by 6 bases and J by 2 bases, and 13 bases separated the two germline ends. The CDR3 protein is CASRGRSWQETQYF. CDR3 in DNA: TGTGCCAGTAGAGGTCGGAGTTGGCAAGAGACCCAGTACTTC.

This rearrangement joins TRBV9 to TRBJ2-1; a possible D gene is TRBD1 (8 bases). V was shortened by 3 bases and J by 6 bases, with 16 bases between the two germline ends. CDR3 size: 15 residues. Germline V CDR1 and CDR2: SGDLS, YYNGEE. CDR3 protein: CASSAAGQAFNEQFF. The CDR3 DNA reads as TGTGCCAGCAGCGCAGCGGGACAGGCTTTCAATGAGCAGTTCTTC.

This clonotype occurred once. This chain connects TRBV28 to TRBJ2-5; D perhaps matches TRBD2 (6 bases). Germline V gene lookup returns CDR1 MDHEN and CDR2 SYDVKM. The CDR3 contains 14 residues. The V and J ends lost 5 bases and 5 bases respectively, with 15 bases between them. The CDR3 protein is CASSPPTSSETQYF. The CDR3 DNA reads as TGTGCCAGCAGTCCCCCGACTAGTTCGGAGACCCAGTACTTC.

Of note for this clonotype: One junction end does not reproduce the germline sequence, and a read error may be involved. The rearrangement links TRBV28 to TRBJ2-2, with 10 bases fitting TRBD2. Germline CDR1 and CDR2: MDHEN and SYDVKM. The CDR3 is 16 residues long. For the CDR3, the DNA is TGTGCCACCAGTCCCTCTAGCGGGAGTTGGACCGGGGAGCTGTTTTTT. Translating it yields CATSPSSGSWTGELFF. Filled out from reference TRBV28 and TRBJ2-2, the complete variable domain reads DVKVTQSSRYLVKRTGEKVFLECVQDMDHENMFWYRQDPGLGLRLIYFSYDVKMKEKGDIPEGYSVSREKKERFSLILESASTNQTSMYLCATSPSSGSWTGELFFGEGSRLTVL.